This T cell receptor (beta chain) was retrieved from a study of blood T cell repertoires in COVID-19. At the level of the study: Sources were T cells, B-cell-depleted T cells, or PBMCs; the material itself was cDNA or gDNA.

This clone appeared once. Trimming removed 5 bases from V and 5 bases from J, with 8 bases in between. The CDR3 has 12 amino acids. Germline V lookup: CDR1 SGHTA, CDR2 FQGTGA. This table comes from immunoSEQ multiplex PCR, and its TCRdb copy is limited to in-frame clones, with some not included. The sample comprises some 180,000 clones, 70% to 90% of which are singletons, and roughly 19% rests with the top ten. The V and J genes are TRBV7-3 and TRBJ2-3; D unresolved. This sequence was found in a man aged 50-59 years with COVID-19, enrolled during active disease. The material sequenced was peripheral blood. The CDR3 bases are TGTGCCAGCAGCAGAGATGGAGATACGCAGTATTTT. Amino acid sequence: CASSRDGDTQYF.